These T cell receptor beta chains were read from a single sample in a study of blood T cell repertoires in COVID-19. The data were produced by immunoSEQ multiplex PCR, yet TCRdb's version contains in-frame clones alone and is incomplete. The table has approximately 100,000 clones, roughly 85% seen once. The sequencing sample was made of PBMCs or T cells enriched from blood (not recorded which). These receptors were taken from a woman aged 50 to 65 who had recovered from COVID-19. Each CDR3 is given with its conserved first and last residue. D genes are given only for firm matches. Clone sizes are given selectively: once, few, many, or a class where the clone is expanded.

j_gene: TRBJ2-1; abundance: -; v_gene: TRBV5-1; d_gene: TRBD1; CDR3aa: CASSYDSGTAYNEQFF; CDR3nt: TGCGCCAGCAGCTATGATTCCGGGACAGCATACAATGAGCAGTTCTTC
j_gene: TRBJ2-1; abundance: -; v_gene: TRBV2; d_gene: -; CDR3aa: CASSEGPVVYNEQFF; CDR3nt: TGTGCCAGCAGTGAGGGGCCCGTGGTATACAATGAGCAGTTCTTC
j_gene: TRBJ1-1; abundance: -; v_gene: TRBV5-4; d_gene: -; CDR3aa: CASSLGATNVNTEAFF; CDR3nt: TGTGCCAGCAGCTTGGGGGCCACGAACGTTAACACTGAAGCTTTCTTT
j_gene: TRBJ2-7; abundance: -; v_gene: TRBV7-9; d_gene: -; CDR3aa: CASSRGTTGTSAYEQYF; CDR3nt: TGTGCCAGCAGCCGAGGCACAACGGGGACAAGTGCCTACGAGCAGTACTTC
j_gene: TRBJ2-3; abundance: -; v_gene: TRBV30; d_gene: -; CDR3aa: CAWRGAFPTQYF; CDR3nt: TGTGCCTGGAGGGGGGCCTTTCCGACGCAGTATTTT
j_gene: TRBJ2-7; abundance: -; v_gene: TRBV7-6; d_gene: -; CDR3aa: CASSLTGISYEQYF; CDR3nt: TGTGCCAGCAGCTTAACAGGGATCTCCTACGAGCAGTACTTC
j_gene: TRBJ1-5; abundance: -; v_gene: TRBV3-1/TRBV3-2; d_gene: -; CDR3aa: CASSQSGQYSNQPQHF; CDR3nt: TGTGCCAGCAGCCAAAGCGGACAGTATAGCAATCAGCCCCAGCATTTT
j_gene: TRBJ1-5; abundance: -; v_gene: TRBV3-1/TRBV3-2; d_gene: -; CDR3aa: CASSQAGQQDQPQHF; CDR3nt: TGTGCCAGCAGCCAGGCAGGACAGCAAGATCAGCCCCAGCATTTT
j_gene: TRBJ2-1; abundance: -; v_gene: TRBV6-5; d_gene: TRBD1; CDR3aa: CASSSGTGIYNEQFF; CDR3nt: TGTGCCAGCAGCTCCGGGACAGGGATTTACAATGAGCAGTTCTTC
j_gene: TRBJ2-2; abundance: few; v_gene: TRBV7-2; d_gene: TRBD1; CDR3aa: CASSLGQVNTGELFF; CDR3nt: TGTGCCAGCAGCCTAGGACAGGTCAACACCGGGGAGCTGTTTTTT
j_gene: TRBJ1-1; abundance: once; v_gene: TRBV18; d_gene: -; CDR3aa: CASSPLRPEDTEAFF; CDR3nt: TGTGCCAGCTCACCCCTCCGTCCCGAGGACACTGAAGCTTTCTTT
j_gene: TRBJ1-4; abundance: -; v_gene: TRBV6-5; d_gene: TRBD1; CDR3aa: CASITGTGGEKLFF; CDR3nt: TGTGCCAGCATTACCGGGACAGGAGGTGAAAAACTGTTTTTT
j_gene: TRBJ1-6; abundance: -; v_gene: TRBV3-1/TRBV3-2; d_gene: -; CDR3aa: CASSITSNSPLHF; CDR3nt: TGTGCCAGCAGCATAACTAGTAATTCACCCCTCCACTTT
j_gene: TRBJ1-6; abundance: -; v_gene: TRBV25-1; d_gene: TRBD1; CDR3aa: CASSGYGGWDSENSPLHF; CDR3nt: TGTGCCAGCAGTGGTTATGGTGGTTGGGACAGCGAAAATTCACCCCTCCACTTT
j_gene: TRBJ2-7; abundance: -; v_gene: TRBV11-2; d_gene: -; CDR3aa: CASSLEVTRLDEQYF; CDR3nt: TGTGCCAGCAGCTTAGAGGTGACTCGGTTGGACGAGCAGTACTTC